These 19 T cell receptor beta chains originate from one sample sequenced in a study of cytomegalovirus exposure and HLA in healthy donors. The table came from immunoSEQ multiplex PCR; TCRdb's copy has only in-frame clones and leaves some out. The sample records 65,000 to 80,000 clones, around 94% being singletons. The sequenced sample was PBMCs. Receptors were obtained from a woman in her late teens or twenties in good health and CMV-seropositive.

V usage is TRBV28 and J usage is TRBJ2-7, with D possibly being TRBD2 (5 bases). CDR3 length equals 15 residues. Between the trimmed V and J ends, which lost 5 bases and 6 bases, there was a span of 20 bases. CDR1 MDHEN and CDR2 SYDVKM come from the germline V gene. As DNA, the CDR3 is TGTGCCAGCAGTCCCCAGGTCGGACTGCTGGCCGAGCAGTACTTC. Translating gives CASSPQVGLLAEQYF.

The chain carries TRBV7-9 and TRBJ2-2, with D hard to call. Germline V gene lookup returns CDR1 SEHNR and CDR2 FQNEAQ (reference sequence). V was trimmed by 3 bases and J by 6 bases, leaving 5 bases between them. The CDR3 spans 12 residues. The CDR3 region has the DNA TGTGCCAGCAGCTTTCCCGCCGGGGAGCTGTTTTTT. Protein sequence: CASSFPAGELFF.

This clone was detected once. The chain links TRBV7-2 to TRBJ2-5, with D tentatively TRBD2 (5 bases). Germline loops: CDR1 SGHTA, CDR2 FQGNSA. Trimming cost V 5 bases and J 5 bases, with 21 bases left between them. The CDR3 spans 16 residues. In nucleotides, the CDR3 is TGTGCCAGCAGCCTTAACGGGATCCTTAACGGGGAGACCCAGTACTTC. This sequence encodes CASSLNGILNGETQYF. The full variable domain, completed using reference TRBV7-2 and TRBJ2-5, is GAGVSQSPSNKVTEKGKDVELRCDPISGHTALYWYRQSLGQGLEFLIYFQGNSAPDKSGLPSDRFSAERTGGSVSTLTIQRTQQEDSAVYLCASSLNGILNGETQYFGPGTRLLVL.

This rearrangement joins TRBV20-1 to TRBJ1-2; D remains unclear. V was pared by 5 bases and J by 5 bases, with 9 bases between. The CDR3 sequence is 11 residues long. CDR1 is DFQATT and CDR2 is SNEGSKA in the germline V gene (reference sequence). The CDR3 here is CSALSSYGYTF. The CDR3, as DNA: TGCAGTGCTCTTTCGAGTTATGGCTACACCTTC.

V gene TRBV2 combines with J gene TRBJ2-7, with D maybe TRBD1 (6 bases). Trimming cost V 8 bases and J 1 base, with 12 bases left between them. CDR3 length equals 13 residues. The germline V gene encodes CDR1 SNHLY and CDR2 FYNNEI. The chain's CDR3 is CASRGDTSYEQYF. Here the CDR3 DNA reads TGTGCCAGCCGAGGGGACACTTCCTACGAGCAGTACTTC.

CDR3 nucleotides: TGTGCCAGCAGGCCGGGATTAGCGGACTACGAGCAGTACTTC. Residues: CASRPGLADYEQYF. V gene TRBV6-1 combines with J gene TRBJ2-7, with D possibly being TRBD2 (6 bases). The CDR3 has 14 amino acids. V lost 6 bases to trimming and J lost 3 bases, with 15 bases between them. Germline V lookup: CDR1 MNHNS, CDR2 SASEGT.

The chain is built from TRBV2 and TRBJ2-5; 9 bases match TRBD2. CDR3 size: 17 residues. CDR1 and CDR2 from the germline V gene are SNHLY and FYNNEI. V shed 1 base and J 5 bases; nucleotides not matched to a gene: 11. For the CDR3, the DNA is TGTGCCAGCAGTGAAGTTTGGCTAGCGGGACGGTGGGAGACCCAGTACTTC. Residues: CASSEVWLAGRWETQYF.

The V and J genes are TRBV5-1 and TRBJ2-3; TRBD2 agrees at 10 bases. The CDR3 sequence is 16 residues long. Germline-derived CDR1 and CDR2 are SGHRS and YFSETQ. V was pared by 2 bases and J by 0 bases, with 3 bases of the junction left unmatched. The CDR3 DNA reads as TGCGCCAGCAGCTTAAAGACTAGCGGGAGCACAGATACGCAGTATTTT. The encoded protein is CASSLKTSGSTDTQYF.

The chain carries TRBV7-3 and TRBJ2-2; 9 nucleotides line up with TRBD2. In germline, CDR1 is SGHTA, CDR2 FQGTGA. The CDR3 runs to 16 residues. The junction had 9 bases not matched to a gene; V was cut back by 5 bases and J by 5 bases. CDR3 in DNA: TGTGCCAGCAGCGCCGGGCCTAGCGGGGCTACCGGGGAGCTGTTTTTT. As protein: CASSAGPSGATGELFF. The variable domain in full, with the rest retrieved from reference TRBV7-3 and TRBJ2-2, is GAGVSQTPSNKVTEKGKYVELRCDPISGHTALYWYRQSLGQGPEFLIYFQGTGAADDSGLPNDRFFAVRPEGSVSTLKIQRTERGDSAVYLCASSAGPSGATGELFFGEGSRLTVL.

This chain connects TRBV10-3 to TRBJ2-7, with 7 bases lining up with TRBD1. The germline CDR1 and CDR2 sequences are ENHRY and SYGVKD. The J segment lost 2 bases and the V segment lost 3 bases, leaving 4 bases of the junction unmatched. The CDR3 has 14 amino acids. This CDR3 reads CAISDSGGTYEQYF. The CDR3 DNA follows: TGTGCCATCAGTGATTCAGGGGGAACCTACGAGCAGTACTTC.

CDR3 DNA: TGCGCCAGCAGCGGAGACGGTTACAATGAGCAGTTCTTC. Translation: CASSGDGYNEQFF. V usage is TRBV5-1 and J usage is TRBJ2-1; D not certain. With 4 bases removed from V and 4 bases from J, the gap between germline ends came to 9 bases. Germline V lookup: CDR1 SGHRS, CDR2 YFSETQ. The CDR3 is 13 amino acids.

This chain connects TRBV11-2 to TRBJ2-7; TRBD2 matches 8 bases. CDR1 SGHAT and CDR2 FQNNGV come from the germline V gene. V was pared by 7 bases and J by 4 bases, with 9 bases of the junction left unmatched. The length of the CDR3 is 14 residues. CDR3 nucleotide sequence: TGTGCCAGCACGGGGGGACTAGTGAGATACGAGCAGTACTTC. Translation gives CASTGGLVRYEQYF.

The CDR3 DNA reads TGCGCCAGCAGCTTAGGCGGGAGCTCCTACAATGAGCAGTTCTTC. This encodes CASSLGGSSYNEQFF. The chain uses TRBV5-1 and TRBJ2-1, with TRBD2 matching 7 bases. V lost 2 bases, J lost 0 bases, and 2 bases stayed unmatched. Germline V gives CDR1 SGHRS, CDR2 YFSETQ. The CDR3 spans 15 residues.

This chain uses TRBV28 with TRBJ1-4; no reliable D call. Trimming cost V 3 bases and J 8 bases, with 16 bases left between them. The CDR3 runs to 15 residues. CDR1 and CDR2 from the germline V gene are MDHEN and SYDVKM. This CDR3 is CASSLPGFDVEKLFF. In DNA form, the CDR3 reads TGTGCCAGCAGTTTGCCAGGATTTGATGTCGAAAAACTGTTTTTT.

This clone was recorded only once. This rearrangement joins TRBV7-2 to TRBJ2-7, with D possibly being TRBD1 (6 bases). Trimming removed 1 base at V and 5 bases at J, with 15 bases between. Germline V gene data show CDR1 as SGHTA and CDR2 as FQGNSA. The CDR3 loop spans 15 amino acids. The CDR3 here is CASSLGLTGRNEQYF. The CDR3 bases are TGTGCCAGCAGCTTAGGTCTCACAGGGAGAAACGAGCAGTACTTC.

This rearrangement joins TRBV7-2 to TRBJ2-7; possibly TRBD2 for D (5 bases). V dropped 1 base and J dropped 2 bases, with 15 bases sitting between them. Germline-derived CDR1 and CDR2 are SGHTA and FQGNSA. The CDR3 consists of 16 residues. This CDR3 reads CASSLGASGLAYEQYF. In nucleotides, the CDR3 is TGTGCCAGCAGCTTAGGAGCCAGCGGTCTCGCCTACGAGCAGTACTTC.

This chain joins TRBV2 and TRBJ1-1; maybe TRBD1 (5 bases). This CDR3 has 14 residues. The ends were cut back, 8 bases at V and 8 bases at J, with 21 bases in the middle. Germline V lookup: CDR1 SNHLY, CDR2 FYNNEI. This CDR3 is CASSPPEQVVEAFF. The CDR3 bases are TGTGCCAGCTCACCGCCGGAACAGGTGGTCGAAGCTTTCTTT.

The chain carries TRBV11-2 and TRBJ1-2; TRBD1 aligns across 10 bases. The CDR3 is made up of 13 amino acids. Germline lookup yields CDR1 SGHAT and CDR2 FQNNGV. The ends lost 5 bases at V and 3 bases at J; junction bases unmatched: 0. Here the CDR3 reads CASSGTGDYGYTF. For the CDR3, the DNA is TGTGCCAGCAGCGGGACAGGGGACTATGGCTACACCTTC.

This chain joins TRBV19 and TRBJ2-1; 11 nucleotides line up with TRBD2. V lost 5 bases and J lost 6; bases outside the gene matches: 3. This CDR3 has 14 amino acids. The germline CDR1 and CDR2 sequences are LNHDA and SQIVND (reference sequence). CDR3 protein: CASSSSGGINEQFF. The CDR3 DNA is TGTGCCAGTAGTTCTAGCGGGGGGATCAATGAGCAGTTCTTC.